This T cell receptor beta chain was recorded in a study of post-analysis software for immune sequencing data. Notes on the study in general: Patients used several TRBV segments, including TRBV5-6, TRBV5-1 and TRBV20-1, more often than controls.

cDNA libraries of TCR beta carried unique molecular identifiers. TCRdb ran MiXCR on the PCR reads and lists one entry per CDR3 protein. The sample includes roughly 570,000 distinct CDR3 sequences, 30% to 40% seen only once; the top ten take approximately 6%. CDR1 MDHEN and CDR2 SYDVKM come from the germline V gene. CDR3 length equals 15 residues. V was shortened by 3 bases and J by 4 bases, with 13 bases between the two germline ends. In the case of this clonotype: What it binds is not known.

Sequenced input: blood. The TCR comes from a girl aged 2-17 years with multiple sclerosis. The rearrangement links TRBV28 to TRBJ1-5; D remains ambiguous. The CDR3, as DNA: TGTGCCAGCAGTTTGATGGCAGGCCCTAATCAGCCCCAGCATTTT. Its translation: CASSLMAGPNQPQHF.